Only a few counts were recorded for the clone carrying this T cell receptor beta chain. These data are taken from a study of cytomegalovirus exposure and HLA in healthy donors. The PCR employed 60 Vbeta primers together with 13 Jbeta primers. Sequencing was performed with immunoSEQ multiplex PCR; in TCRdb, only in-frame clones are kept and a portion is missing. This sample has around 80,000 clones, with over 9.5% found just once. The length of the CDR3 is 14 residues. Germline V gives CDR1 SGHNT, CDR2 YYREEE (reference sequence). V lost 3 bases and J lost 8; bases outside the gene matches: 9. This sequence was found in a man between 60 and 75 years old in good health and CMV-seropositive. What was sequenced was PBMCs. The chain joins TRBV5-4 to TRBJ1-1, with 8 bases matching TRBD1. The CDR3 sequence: CASSWTGQGGEAFF. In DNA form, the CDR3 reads TGTGCCAGCAGCTGGACCGGACAGGGCGGGGAAGCTTTCTTT.